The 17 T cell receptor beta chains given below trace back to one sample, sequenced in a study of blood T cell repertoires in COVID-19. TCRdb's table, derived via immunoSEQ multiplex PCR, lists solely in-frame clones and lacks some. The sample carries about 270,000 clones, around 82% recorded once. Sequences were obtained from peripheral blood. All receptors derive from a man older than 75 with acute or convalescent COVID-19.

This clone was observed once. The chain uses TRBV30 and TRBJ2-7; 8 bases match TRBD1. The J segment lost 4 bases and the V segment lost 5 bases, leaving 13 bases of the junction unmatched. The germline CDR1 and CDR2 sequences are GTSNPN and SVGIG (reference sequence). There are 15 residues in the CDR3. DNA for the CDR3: TGTGCCTGGGCGAGGGGGCAGGGGGCTGGATACGAGCAGTACTTC. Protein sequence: CAWARGQGAGYEQYF.

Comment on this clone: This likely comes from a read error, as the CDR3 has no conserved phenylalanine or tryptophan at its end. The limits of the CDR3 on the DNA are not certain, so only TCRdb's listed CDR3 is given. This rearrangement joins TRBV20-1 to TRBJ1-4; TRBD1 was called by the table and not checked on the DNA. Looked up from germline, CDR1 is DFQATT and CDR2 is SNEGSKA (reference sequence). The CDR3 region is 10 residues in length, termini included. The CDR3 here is CSALRQGCLV.

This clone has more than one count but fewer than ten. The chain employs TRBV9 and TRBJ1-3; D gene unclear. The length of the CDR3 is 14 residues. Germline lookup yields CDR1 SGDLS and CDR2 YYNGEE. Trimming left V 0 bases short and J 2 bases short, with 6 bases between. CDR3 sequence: CASSVDTAGNTIYF. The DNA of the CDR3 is TGTGCCAGCAGCGTAGACACAGCTGGAAACACCATATATTTT.

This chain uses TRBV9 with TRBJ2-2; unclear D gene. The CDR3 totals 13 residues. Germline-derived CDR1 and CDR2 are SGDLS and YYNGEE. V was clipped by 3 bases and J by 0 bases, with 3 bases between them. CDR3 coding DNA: TGTGCCAGCAGCGCAACGAACACCGGGGAGCTGTTTTTT. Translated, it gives CASSATNTGELFF.

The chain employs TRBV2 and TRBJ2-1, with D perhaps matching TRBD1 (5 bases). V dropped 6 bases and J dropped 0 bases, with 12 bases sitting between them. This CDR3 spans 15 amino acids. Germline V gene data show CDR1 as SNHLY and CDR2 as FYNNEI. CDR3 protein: CASRGQSLSYNEQFF. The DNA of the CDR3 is TGTGCCAGCAGGGGGCAGTCGCTCTCCTACAATGAGCAGTTCTTC. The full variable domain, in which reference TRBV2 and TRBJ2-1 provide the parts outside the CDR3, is EPEVTQTPSHQVTQMGQEVILRCVPISNHLYFYWYRQILGQKVEFLVSFYNNEISEKSEIFDDQFSVERPDGSNFTLKIRSTKLEDSAMYFCASRGQSLSYNEQFFGPGTRLTVL.

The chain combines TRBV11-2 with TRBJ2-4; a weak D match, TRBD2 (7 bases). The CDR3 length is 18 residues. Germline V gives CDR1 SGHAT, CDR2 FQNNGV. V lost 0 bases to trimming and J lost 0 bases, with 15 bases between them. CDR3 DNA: TGTGCCAGCAGCTTAGACCGGGGGGCGGGCCAAGCCAAAAACATTCAGTACTTC. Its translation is CASSLDRGAGQAKNIQYF.

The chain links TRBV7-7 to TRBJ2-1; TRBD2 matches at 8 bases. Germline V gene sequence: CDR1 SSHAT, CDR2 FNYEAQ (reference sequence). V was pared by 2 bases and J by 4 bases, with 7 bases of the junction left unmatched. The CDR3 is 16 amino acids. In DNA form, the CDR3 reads TGTGCCAGCAGCTTATCGAGCGGGAGAGGTTACAATGAGCAGTTCTTC. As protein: CASSLSSGRGYNEQFF.

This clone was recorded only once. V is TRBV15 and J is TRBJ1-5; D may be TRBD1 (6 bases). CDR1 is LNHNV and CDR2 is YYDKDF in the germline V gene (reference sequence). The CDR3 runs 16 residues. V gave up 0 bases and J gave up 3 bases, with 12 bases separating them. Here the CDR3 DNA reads TGTGCCACCAGCAGAGAAGGCAGGGGCGCCAATCAGCCCCAGCATTTT. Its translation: CATSREGRGANQPQHF.

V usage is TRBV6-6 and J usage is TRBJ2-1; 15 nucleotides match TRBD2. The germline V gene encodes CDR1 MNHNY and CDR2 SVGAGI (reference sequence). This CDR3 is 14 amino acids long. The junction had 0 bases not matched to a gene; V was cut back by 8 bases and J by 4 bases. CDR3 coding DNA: TGTGCCAGCGGACTAGCGGGAGGGTACAATGAGCAGTTCTTC. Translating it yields CASGLAGGYNEQFF.

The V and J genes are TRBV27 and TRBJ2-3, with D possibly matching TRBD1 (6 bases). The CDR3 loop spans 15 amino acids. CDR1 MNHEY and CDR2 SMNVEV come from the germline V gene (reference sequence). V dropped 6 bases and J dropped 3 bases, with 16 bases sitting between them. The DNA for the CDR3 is TGTGCCAGCAGGTCAGGGGTTATTTGGACAGATACGCAGTATTTT. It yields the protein CASRSGVIWTDTQYF.

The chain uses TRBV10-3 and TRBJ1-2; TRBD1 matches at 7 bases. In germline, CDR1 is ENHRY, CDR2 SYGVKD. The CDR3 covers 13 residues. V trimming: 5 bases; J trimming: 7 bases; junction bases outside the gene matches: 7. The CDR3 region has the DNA TGTGCCATCAGTCCCGGACAGGTGGGTGGCTACACCTTC. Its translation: CAISPGQVGGYTF.

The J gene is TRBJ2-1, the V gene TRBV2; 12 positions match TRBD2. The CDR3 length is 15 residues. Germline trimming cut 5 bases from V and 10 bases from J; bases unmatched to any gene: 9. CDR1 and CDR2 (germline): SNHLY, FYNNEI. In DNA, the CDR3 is TGTGCCAGCAGTTCATCGGGACTAGCGGGCGGGGAGCAGTTCTTC. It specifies CASSSSGLAGGEQFF. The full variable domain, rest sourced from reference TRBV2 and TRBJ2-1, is EPEVTQTPSHQVTQMGQEVILRCVPISNHLYFYWYRQILGQKVEFLVSFYNNEISEKSEIFDDQFSVERPDGSNFTLKIRSTKLEDSAMYFCASSSSGLAGGEQFFGPGTRLTVL.

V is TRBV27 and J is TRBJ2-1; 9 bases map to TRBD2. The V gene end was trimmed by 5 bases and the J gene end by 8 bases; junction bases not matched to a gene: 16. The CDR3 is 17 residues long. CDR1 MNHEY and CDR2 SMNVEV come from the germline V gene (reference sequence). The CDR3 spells CASSESNLAGPGDEQFF. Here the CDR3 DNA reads TGTGCCAGCAGTGAATCTAACCTAGCGGGGCCTGGGGATGAGCAGTTCTTC.

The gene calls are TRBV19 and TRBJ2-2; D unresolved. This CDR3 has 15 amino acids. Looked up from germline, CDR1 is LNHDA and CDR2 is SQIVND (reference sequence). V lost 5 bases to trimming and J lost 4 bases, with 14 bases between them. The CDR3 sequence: CASSRLDGSTGELFF. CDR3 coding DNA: TGTGCCAGTAGTCGACTCGACGGGTCCACCGGGGAGCTGTTTTTT. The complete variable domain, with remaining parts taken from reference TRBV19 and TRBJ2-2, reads DGGITQSPKYLFRKEGQNVTLSCEQNLNHDAMYWYRQDPGQGLRLIYYSQIVNDFQKGDIAEGYSVSREKKESFPLTVTSAQKNPTAFYLCASSRLDGSTGELFFGEGSRLTVL.

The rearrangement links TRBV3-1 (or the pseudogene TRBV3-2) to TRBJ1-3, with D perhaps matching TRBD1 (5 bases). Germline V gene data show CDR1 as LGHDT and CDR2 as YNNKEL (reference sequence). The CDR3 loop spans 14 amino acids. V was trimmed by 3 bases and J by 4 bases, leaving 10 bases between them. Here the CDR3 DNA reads TGTGCCAGCAGCCACACGGGGGTAGGAAACACCATATATTTT. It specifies CASSHTGVGNTIYF.

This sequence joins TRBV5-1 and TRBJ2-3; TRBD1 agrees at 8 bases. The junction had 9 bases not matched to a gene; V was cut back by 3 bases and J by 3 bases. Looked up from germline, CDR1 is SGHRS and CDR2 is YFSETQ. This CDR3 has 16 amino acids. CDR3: CASSWKGTGGTDTQYF. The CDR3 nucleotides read TGCGCCAGCAGCTGGAAAGGGACAGGCGGAACAGATACGCAGTATTTT.

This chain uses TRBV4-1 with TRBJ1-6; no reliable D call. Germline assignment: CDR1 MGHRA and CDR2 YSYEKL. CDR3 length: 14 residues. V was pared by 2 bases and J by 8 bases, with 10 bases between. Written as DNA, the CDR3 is TGCGCCAGCAGCCAATTTCGGTTATATTCACCCCTCCACTTT. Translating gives CASSQFRLYSPLHF.